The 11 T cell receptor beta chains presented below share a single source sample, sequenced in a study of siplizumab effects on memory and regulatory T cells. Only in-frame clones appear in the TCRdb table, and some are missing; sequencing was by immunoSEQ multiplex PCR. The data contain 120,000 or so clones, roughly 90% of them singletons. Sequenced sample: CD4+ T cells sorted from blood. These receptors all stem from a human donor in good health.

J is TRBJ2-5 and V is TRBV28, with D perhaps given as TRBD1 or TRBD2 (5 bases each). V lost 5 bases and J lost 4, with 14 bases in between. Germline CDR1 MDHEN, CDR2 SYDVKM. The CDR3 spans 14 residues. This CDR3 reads CASSLGTPRETQYF. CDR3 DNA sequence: TGTGCCAGCAGTCTAGGGACCCCGCGAGAGACCCAGTACTTC.

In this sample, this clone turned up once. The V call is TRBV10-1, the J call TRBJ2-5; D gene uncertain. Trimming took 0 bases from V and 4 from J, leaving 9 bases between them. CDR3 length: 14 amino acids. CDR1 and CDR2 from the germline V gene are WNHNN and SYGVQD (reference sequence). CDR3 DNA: TGCGCCAGCAGTGAGTCGGCCGTCCCAGAGACCCAGTACTTC. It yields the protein CASSESAVPETQYF.

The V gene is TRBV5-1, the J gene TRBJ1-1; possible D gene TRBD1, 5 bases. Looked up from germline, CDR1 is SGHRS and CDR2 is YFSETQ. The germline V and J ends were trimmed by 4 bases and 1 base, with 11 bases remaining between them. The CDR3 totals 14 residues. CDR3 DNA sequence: TGCGCCAGCAGCCGGGGGATGGAGAACACTGAAGCTTTCTTT. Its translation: CASSRGMENTEAFF.

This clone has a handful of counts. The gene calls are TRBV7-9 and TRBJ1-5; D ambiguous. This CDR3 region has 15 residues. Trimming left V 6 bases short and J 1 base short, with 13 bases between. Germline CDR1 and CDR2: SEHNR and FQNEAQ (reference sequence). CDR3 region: CASSLGLESNQPQHF. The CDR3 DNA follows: TGTGCCAGCAGTCTCGGGCTTGAAAGCAATCAGCCCCAGCATTTT.

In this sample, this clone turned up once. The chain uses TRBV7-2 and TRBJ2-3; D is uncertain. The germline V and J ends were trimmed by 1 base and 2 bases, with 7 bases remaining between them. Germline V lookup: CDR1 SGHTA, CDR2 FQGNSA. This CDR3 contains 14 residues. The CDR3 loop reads CASSLGLHTDTQYF. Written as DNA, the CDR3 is TGTGCCAGCAGCTTAGGACTCCACACAGATACGCAGTATTTT.

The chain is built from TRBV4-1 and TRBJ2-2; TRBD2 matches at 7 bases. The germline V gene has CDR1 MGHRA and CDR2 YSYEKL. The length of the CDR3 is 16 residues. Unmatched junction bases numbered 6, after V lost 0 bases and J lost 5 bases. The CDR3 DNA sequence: TGCGCCAGCAGCCAAGAAGGGAGAGCGGGGACCGGGGAGCTGTTTTTT. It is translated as CASSQEGRAGTGELFF.

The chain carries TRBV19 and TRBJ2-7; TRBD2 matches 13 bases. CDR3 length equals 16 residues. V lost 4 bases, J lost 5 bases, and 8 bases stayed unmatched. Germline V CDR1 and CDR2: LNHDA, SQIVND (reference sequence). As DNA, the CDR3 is TGTGCCAGTAGTACAGGGGGACTAGCGGGATCCGACGAGCAGTACTTC. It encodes CASSTGGLAGSDEQYF.

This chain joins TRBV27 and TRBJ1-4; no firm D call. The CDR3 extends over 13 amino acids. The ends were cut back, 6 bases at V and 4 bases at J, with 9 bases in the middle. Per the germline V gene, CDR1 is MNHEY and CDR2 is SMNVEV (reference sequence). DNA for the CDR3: TGTGCCAGCAGGGAAAGGGTTAATGAAAAACTGTTTTTT. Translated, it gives CASRERVNEKLFF.

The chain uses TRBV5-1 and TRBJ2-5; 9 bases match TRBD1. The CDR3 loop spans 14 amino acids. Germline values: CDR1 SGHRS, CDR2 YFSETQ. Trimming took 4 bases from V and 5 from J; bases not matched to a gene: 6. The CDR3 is CASSTGQGWETQYF. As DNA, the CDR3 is TGCGCCAGCAGCACTGGACAGGGGTGGGAGACCCAGTACTTC.

The CDR3 region is CASSERWDGYEQYF. DNA of the CDR3: TGTGCCAGCAGTGAACGCTGGGACGGCTACGAGCAGTACTTC. The chain links TRBV25-1 to TRBJ2-7; D possibly uses TRBD1 or TRBD2 (5 bases each). Germline V gives CDR1 MGHDK, CDR2 SYGVNS. This CDR3 comprises 14 residues. V was trimmed by 2 bases and J by 3 bases, leaving 11 bases between them.

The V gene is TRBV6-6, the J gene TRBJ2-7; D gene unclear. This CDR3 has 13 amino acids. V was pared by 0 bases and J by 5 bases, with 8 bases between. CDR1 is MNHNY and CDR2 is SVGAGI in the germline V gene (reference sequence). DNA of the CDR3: TGTGCCAGCAGTTACTCGCAAAGACACGAGCAGTACTTC. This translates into CASSYSQRHEQYF.